Shown below are 7 T cell receptor beta chains from a single sample sequenced in a study of B cell selection in AIRE deficiency. The regulatory T cell sort gate was CD4+CD25hiCD127low/negative. TCRdb's copy holds only in-frame clones and misses some; the assay was immunoSEQ multiplex PCR. The sample shows tens of thousands of clones, roughly 91% of them seen only once. The sample comprised CD4+CD25+ Tregs sorted from PBMCs. Source of these receptors: a human donor in good health.

The chain carries TRBV5-1 and TRBJ1-5, with 9 positions matching TRBD1. This CDR3 comprises 15 residues. Germline CDR1 reads SGHRS; CDR2 reads YFSETQ. V lost 6 bases and J lost 3; bases outside the gene matches: 7. The chain's CDR3 is CASKPGQGDNQPQHF. CDR3 in DNA: TGCGCCAGCAAGCCGGGACAGGGTGACAATCAGCCCCAGCATTTT.

This clone was detected once. This chain joins TRBV19 and TRBJ1-2; maybe TRBD1 (6 bases). The germline V gene has CDR1 LNHDA and CDR2 SQIVND (reference sequence). V was shortened by 3 bases and J by 6 bases, with 11 bases between the two germline ends. CDR3 length equals 13 residues. Here the CDR3 DNA reads TGTGCCAGTAGTATGGCACAGGGAGATGGCTACACCTTC. Its protein is CASSMAQGDGYTF.

This chain uses TRBV27 with TRBJ2-4; tentatively, D is TRBD1 (5 bases). The CDR3 runs to 15 residues. CDR1 and CDR2 from the germline V gene are MNHEY and SMNVEV (reference sequence). The V end lost 5 bases, the J end lost 7 bases, and 18 bases lay between the germline ends. The CDR3 DNA reads as TGTGCCAGCAGTCCCGCCCGACAGTTAGGGAACATTCAGTACTTC. Translating it yields CASSPARQLGNIQYF.

The chain has TRBV7-2 and TRBJ2-7, with TRBD1 matching over 7 bases. CDR1 is SGHTA, CDR2 FQGNSA, per germline. The V segment lost 7 bases and the J segment 7 bases; nucleotides outside the gene matches: 10. The CDR3 sequence is 13 residues long. In DNA form, the CDR3 reads TGTGCCAGCATGCGCGAGGGGGCGGTTGAGCAGTACTTC. Encoded protein: CASMREGAVEQYF.

The chain links TRBV2 to TRBJ1-3; D may be TRBD1 (5 bases). Trimming shortened V by 6 bases and J by 4 bases, and 10 bases separated the two germline ends. Per the germline V gene, CDR1 is SNHLY and CDR2 is FYNNEI. The CDR3 loop spans 13 amino acids. CDR3 sequence: CASRGLPGNTIYF. The DNA of the CDR3 is TGTGCCAGCAGGGGGCTCCCCGGAAACACCATATATTTT. Together with reference TRBV2 and TRBJ1-3, the CDR3 gives the full variable domain: EPEVTQTPSHQVTQMGQEVILRCVPISNHLYFYWYRQILGQKVEFLVSFYNNEISEKSEIFDDQFSVERPDGSNFTLKIRSTKLEDSAMYFCASRGLPGNTIYFGEGSWLTVV.

The chain uses TRBV10-2 and TRBJ2-1; maybe TRBD2 (5 bases). The V end lost 1 base, the J end lost 10 bases, and 14 bases lay between the germline ends. Germline V gene lookup returns CDR1 WSHSY and CDR2 SAAADI. The CDR3 has 14 amino acids. The CDR3 DNA follows: TGCGCCAGCAGTGAGTGGCTAGCAGTAAGCGAGCAGTTCTTC. Its translation: CASSEWLAVSEQFF.

The CDR3 is CASSPDRGPYEQYF. The CDR3 nucleotides read TGTGCCAGCAGCCCCGACAGGGGACCCTACGAGCAGTACTTC. The V call is TRBV7-6, the J call TRBJ2-7; TRBD1 matches at 8 bases. The germline V gene has CDR1 SGHVS and CDR2 FNYEAQ. The CDR3 covers 14 residues. V lost 5 bases and J lost 2; bases outside the gene matches: 5. Full variable domain (remainder filled in from reference TRBV7-6 and TRBJ2-7): GAGVSQSPRYKVTKRGQDVALRCDPISGHVSLYWYRQALGQGPEFLTYFNYEAQQDKSGLPNDRFSAERPEGSISTLTIQRTEQRDSAMYRCASSPDRGPYEQYFGPGTRLTVT.